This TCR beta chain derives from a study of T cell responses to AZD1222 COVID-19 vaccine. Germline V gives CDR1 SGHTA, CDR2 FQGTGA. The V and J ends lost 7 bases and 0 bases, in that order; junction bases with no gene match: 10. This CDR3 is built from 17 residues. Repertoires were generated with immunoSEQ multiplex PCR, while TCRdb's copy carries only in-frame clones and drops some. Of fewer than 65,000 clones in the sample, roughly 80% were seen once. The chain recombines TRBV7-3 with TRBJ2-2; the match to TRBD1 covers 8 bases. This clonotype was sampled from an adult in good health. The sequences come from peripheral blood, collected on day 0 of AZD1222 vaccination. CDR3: CASTADRDGPNTGELFF. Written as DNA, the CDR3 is TGTGCCAGCACTGCGGACAGGGATGGCCCGAACACCGGGGAGCTGTTTTTT.